The clone carrying this TCR beta chain appeared many times. This CDR3 has 15 amino acids. The V gene lost 8 bases and the J gene lost 4 bases, with 18 bases spanning the gap. The germline V gene has CDR1 MDHEN and CDR2 SYDVKM. For TCR beta, libraries came from iRepertoire HTBI primers and Arm-PCR of CDR3 regions. MiXCR, applied by TCRdb to the multiplex PCR reads, yields one record per CDR3 protein. Of fewer than 650,000 distinct CDR3 sequences listed, more than 15% are singletons. This sample was taken from a study of regulatory T cells in long-lasting Graves disease. Documented time point: newly diagnosed GD, antithyroid drugs for less than 3 months. From RNA extracted from PBMCs, the TCR library was made. This sample was shared with a second study, whose subject was T cells in Graves' hyperthyroidism and ophthalmopathy.

The clonotype was recovered from a man aged 18 to 30 with Graves disease. The V gene is TRBV28, the J gene TRBJ2-1; a possible D gene is TRBD2 (8 bases). This specimen was peripheral blood mononuclear cells (PBMCs), taken at new diagnosis, from a patient treated with antithyroid drugs. As DNA, the CDR3 is TGTGCCAGCGTGTTAGCGGGACAGAGGTACAATGAGCAGTTCTTC. Protein product: CASVLAGQRYNEQFF.